The rows below give T cell receptor beta chains drawn from one sample of a study of PD-1 blockade in classical Hodgkin lymphoma. Some clones are missing from TCRdb's copy, which holds only in-frame ones; the method was immunoSEQ multiplex PCR. The data contain nearly 20,000 clones, around 80% of them singletons. Sample: peripheral blood mononuclear cells (PBMCs), taken before the fourth cycle of nivolumab. Every receptor here comes from a human donor with classical Hodgkin lymphoma. CDR3s include the opening cysteine and the closing phenylalanine or tryptophan. The order of the fields is V gene, J gene, CDR3 protein.

TRBV7-3	TRBJ2-7	CASTTPQGADEQYF
TRBV6-4	TRBJ2-6	CASSTPGRANVLTF
TRBV6-1	TRBJ1-1	CASRLRQEAFF
TRBV10-3	TRBJ1-6	CANEGPSPLHF
TRBV6-1	TRBJ2-5	CASSRELESAQYF
TRBV5-1	TRBJ2-1	CASSLDPVGSYNEQFF
TRBV5-6	TRBJ1-4	CASSLAGEDEKLFF
TRBV19	TRBJ1-5	CASRTTMGQPQHF
TRBV5-6	TRBJ2-3	CASIRSGAGGADTQYF
TRBV5-4	TRBJ1-1	CASSAGSTEAFF
TRBV19	TRBJ2-1	CASTASAGEREFF
TRBV5-1	TRBJ1-6	CASSLGGDGPPLHF
TRBV18	TRBJ1-1	CASSPAQGKTEAFF
TRBV4-1	TRBJ1-4	CASSQVTGSTNEKLFF
TRBV5-1	TRBJ1-2	CASSLELGGNYGYTF
TRBV29-1	TRBJ2-1	CSVDGTGVRNEQFF
TRBV4-3	TRBJ2-7	CASSQDSNYEQYF
TRBV11-3	TRBJ2-7	CASSLDRGGFPSYEQYF
TRBV19	TRBJ1-2	CASSIEVRLSGYTF
TRBV14	TRBJ1-2	CASSPPEDRERTF
TRBV5-1	TRBJ1-1	CASSLDGGGTEAFF
TRBV6-5	TRBJ1-3	CATSRGPGNTIYF
TRBV6-1	TRBJ1-1	CASSPGPWNTEAFF
TRBV9	TRBJ1-5	CASSPVGGNQPQHF
TRBV7-2	TRBJ2-1	CASSLRAGTFYNEQFF
TRBV27	TRBJ1-5	CASSLFQQGQPQHF
TRBV7-8	TRBJ1-3	CASSLVSRENTIYF
TRBV7-2	TRBJ1-1	CASSLDLGEAFF
TRBV18	TRBJ2-1	CASSPSWTSVQEQFF
TRBV30	TRBJ1-2	CASHLGGTPAYTF
TRBV5-1	TRBJ1-2	CASSLNSGIVDGYTF
TRBV7-9	TRBJ2-5	CASGRDRHQETQYF
TRBV5-1	TRBJ2-7	CASSLDGAYEQYF
TRBV5-1	TRBJ1-4	CASSSGHGQPEKLFF
TRBV19	TRBJ1-2	CASSLDGPDANYGYTF
TRBV30	TRBJ2-1	CAWSRGNEQFF
TRBV19	TRBJ1-1	CASNRNMNTEAFF
TRBV7-2	TRBJ2-1	CASSLVGGLNEQFF
TRBV10-2	TRBJ2-7	CASSGQGYEQYF
TRBV15	TRBJ1-4	CATSSLGAGNEKLFF
TRBV6-5	TRBJ1-6	CASSYSRESSPLHF
TRBV29-1	TRBJ2-1	CSVTTGTGAREQFF
TRBV30	TRBJ2-5	CAWNLPGQTKETQYF
TRBV6-1	TRBJ2-1	CASKSGLGAYNEQFF
TRBV5-1	TRBJ1-1	CASSLAVGEAFF
TRBV6-1	TRBJ2-5	CASSEWDRASQETQYF
TRBV4-1	TRBJ1-5	CASSNRAANQPQHF
TRBV2	TRBJ1-6	CASSGPGTANSPLHF
TRBV7-9	TRBJ1-3	CASSPMQLSGNTIYF